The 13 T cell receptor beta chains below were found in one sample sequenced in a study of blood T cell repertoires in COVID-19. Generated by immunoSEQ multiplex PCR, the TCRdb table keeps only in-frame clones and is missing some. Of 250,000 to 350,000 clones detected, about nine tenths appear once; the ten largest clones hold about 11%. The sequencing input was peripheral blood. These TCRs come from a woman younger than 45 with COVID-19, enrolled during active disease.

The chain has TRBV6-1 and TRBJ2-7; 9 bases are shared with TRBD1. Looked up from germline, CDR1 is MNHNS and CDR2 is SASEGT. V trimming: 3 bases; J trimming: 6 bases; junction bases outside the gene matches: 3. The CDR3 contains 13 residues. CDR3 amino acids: CASSDHRGLEQYF. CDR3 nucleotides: TGTGCCAGCAGTGATCACAGGGGGCTCGAGCAGTACTTC.

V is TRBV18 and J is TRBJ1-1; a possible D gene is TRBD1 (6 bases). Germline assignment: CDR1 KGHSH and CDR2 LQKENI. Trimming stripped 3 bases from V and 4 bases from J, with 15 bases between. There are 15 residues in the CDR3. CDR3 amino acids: CASSPMTGKATEAFF. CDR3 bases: TGTGCCAGCTCACCTATGACAGGAAAAGCCACTGAAGCTTTCTTT.

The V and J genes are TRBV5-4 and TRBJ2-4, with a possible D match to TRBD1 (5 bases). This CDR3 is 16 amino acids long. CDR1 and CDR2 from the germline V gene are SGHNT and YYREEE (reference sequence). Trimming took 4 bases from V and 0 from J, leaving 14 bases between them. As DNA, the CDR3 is TGTGCCAGCAGCCAAAACCCAGGGTTAGCCAAAAACATTCAGTACTTC. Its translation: CASSQNPGLAKNIQYF.

The CDR3 here is CASSVGQQRYNEKLFF. CDR3 in DNA: TGTGCCAGCAGCGTGGGACAGCAGAGATATAATGAAAAACTGTTTTTT. The chain combines TRBV9 with TRBJ1-4; 7 bases match TRBD1. CDR1 and CDR2 from the germline V gene are SGDLS and YYNGEE. V shed 2 bases, J shed 4 bases, and the junction held 8 bases outside the gene matches. The CDR3 extends over 16 amino acids.

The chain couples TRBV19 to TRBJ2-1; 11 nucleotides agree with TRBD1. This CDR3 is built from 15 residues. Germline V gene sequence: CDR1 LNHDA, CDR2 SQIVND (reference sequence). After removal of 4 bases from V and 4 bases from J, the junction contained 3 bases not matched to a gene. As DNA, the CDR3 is TGTGCCAGTAGTACGGGACAGGGGGTATACAATGAGCAGTTCTTC. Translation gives CASSTGQGVYNEQFF.

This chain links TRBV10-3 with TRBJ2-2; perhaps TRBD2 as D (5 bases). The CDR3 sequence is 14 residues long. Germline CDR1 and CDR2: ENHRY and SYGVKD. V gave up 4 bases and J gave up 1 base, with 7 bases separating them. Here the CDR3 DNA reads TGTGCCATCAGTGTGACTAAGAACACCGGGGAGCTGTTTTTT. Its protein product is CAISVTKNTGELFF.

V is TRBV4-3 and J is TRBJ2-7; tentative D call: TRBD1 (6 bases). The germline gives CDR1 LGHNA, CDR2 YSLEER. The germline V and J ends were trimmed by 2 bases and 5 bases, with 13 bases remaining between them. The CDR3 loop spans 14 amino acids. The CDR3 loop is CASSQKGGGHEQYF. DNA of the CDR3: TGCGCCAGCAGCCAAAAGGGTGGGGGCCACGAGCAGTACTTC.

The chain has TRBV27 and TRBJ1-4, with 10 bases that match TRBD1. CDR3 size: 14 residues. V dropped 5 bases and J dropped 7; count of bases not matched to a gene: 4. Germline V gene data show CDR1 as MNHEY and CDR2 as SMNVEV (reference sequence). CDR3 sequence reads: CASSDRGPGEKLFF. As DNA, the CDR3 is TGTGCCAGCAGTGACAGGGGGCCGGGTGAAAAACTGTTTTTT.

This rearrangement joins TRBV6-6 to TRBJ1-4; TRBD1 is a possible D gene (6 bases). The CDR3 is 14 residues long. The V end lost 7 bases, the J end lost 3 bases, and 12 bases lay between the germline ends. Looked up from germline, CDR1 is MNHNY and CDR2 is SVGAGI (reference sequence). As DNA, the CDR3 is TGTGCCAGCAATTTGGGGGCGGCTAATGAAAAACTGTTTTTT. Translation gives CASNLGAANEKLFF.

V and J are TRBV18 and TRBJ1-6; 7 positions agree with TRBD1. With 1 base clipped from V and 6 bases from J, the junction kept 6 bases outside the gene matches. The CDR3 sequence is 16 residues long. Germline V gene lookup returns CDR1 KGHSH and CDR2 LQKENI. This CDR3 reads CASSPLEGQLNSPLHF. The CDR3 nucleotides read TGTGCCAGCTCACCACTTGAGGGACAGCTTAATTCACCCCTCCACTTT.

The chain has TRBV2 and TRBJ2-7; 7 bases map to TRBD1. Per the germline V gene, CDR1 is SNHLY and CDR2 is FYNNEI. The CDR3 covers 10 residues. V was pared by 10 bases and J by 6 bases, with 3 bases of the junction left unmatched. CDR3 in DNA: TGTGCCACCCAGGGGGTCGAGCAGTACTTC. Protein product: CATQGVEQYF. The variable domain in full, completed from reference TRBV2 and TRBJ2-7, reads EPEVTQTPSHQVTQMGQEVILRCVPISNHLYFYWYRQILGQKVEFLVSFYNNEISEKSEIFDDQFSVERPDGSNFTLKIRSTKLEDSAMYFCATQGVEQYFGPGTRLTVT.

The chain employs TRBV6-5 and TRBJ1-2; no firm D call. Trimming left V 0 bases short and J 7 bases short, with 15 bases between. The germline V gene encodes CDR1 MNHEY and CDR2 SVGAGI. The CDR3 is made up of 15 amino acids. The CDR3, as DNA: TGTGCCAGCAGTTACTCGATAAGCGTGGTCCGTGGCTACACCTTC. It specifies CASSYSISVVRGYTF.

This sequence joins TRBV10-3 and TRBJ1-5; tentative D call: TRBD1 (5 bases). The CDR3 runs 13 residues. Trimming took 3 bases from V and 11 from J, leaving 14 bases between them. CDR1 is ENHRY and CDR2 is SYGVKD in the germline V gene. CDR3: CAISEPGPPAQHF. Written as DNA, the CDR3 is TGTGCCATCAGTGAACCAGGGCCCCCCGCCCAGCATTTT.